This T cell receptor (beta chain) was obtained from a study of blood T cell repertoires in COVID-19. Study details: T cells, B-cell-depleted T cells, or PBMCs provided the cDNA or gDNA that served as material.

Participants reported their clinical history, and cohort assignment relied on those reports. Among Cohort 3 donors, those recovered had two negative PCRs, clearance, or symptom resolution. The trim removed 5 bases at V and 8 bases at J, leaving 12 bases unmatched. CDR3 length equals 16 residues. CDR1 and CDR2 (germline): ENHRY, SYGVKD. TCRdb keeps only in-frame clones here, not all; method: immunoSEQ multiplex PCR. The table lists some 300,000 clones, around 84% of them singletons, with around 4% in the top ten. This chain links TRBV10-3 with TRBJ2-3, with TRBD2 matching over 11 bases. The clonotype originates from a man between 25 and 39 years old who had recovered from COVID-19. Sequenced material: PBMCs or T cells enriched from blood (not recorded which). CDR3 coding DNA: TGTGCCATCAGTTCCGGGACTAGCGGCCCAGATGGTACGCAGTATTTT. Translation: CAISSGTSGPDGTQYF.